This T cell receptor beta chain was captured in a study of OX40 agonist ivuxolimab in advanced cancers. Study overall: Clinicians treated patients with ivuxolimab, an agonistic anti-OX40 (CD134) antibody. All patients had ivuxolimab intravenously every 2 weeks at 0.01 to 10 mg/kg. Enrolled patients in dose escalation had cancers that were hepatocellular carcinoma, melanoma, renal cell or head and neck cancer.

If patients had autoimmune disease history or systemic immunosuppression, they were excluded. Assay: immunoSEQ multiplex PCR; the TCRdb copy retains only in-frame clones and omits some. Counted here are 90,000 or so clones, 91% occurring once; the ten biggest clones make up 2.6%. Germline V CDR1 and CDR2: SEHNR, FQNEAQ (reference sequence). Unmatched junction bases numbered 14, after V lost 4 bases and J lost 3 bases. The CDR3 extends over 18 amino acids. This chain joins TRBV7-9 and TRBJ2-2, with 7 bases that match TRBD1. The starting material was CD4+ or CD8+ T cells sorted from blood, obtained in a trial of the OX40 agonist ivuxolimab. This clonotype was sampled from an adult with an advanced solid tumor such as melanoma, head and neck, liver or kidney cancer. CDR3 DNA sequence: TGTGCCAGCAGCTCGCCACCTTACAGGGGATCGGACACCGGGGAGCTGTTTTTT. Encoded protein: CASSSPPYRGSDTGELFF.